Following are 27 T cell receptor beta chains from one sample sequenced in a study of blood T cell repertoires in COVID-19. TCRdb keeps only in-frame clones here, not all; method: immunoSEQ multiplex PCR. Of approximately 250,000 clones in the sample, more than 75% were seen once. Sequencing was done on a sample of peripheral blood. The receptors shown here come from a woman of 80 years or more with COVID-19, enrolled during active disease.

The J gene is TRBJ2-5, the V gene TRBV6-6, with a weak D call TRBD2 (7 bases). The CDR3 contains 12 residues. Germline loops: CDR1 MNHNY, CDR2 SVGAGI (reference sequence). Trimming stripped 7 bases from V and 5 bases from J, with 11 bases between. The CDR3: CASKGGGETQYF. DNA for the CDR3: TGTGCCAGCAAAGGGGGAGGGGAGACCCAGTACTTC.

The J gene is TRBJ1-1, the V gene TRBV9, with D possibly matching TRBD1 (5 bases). Germline V gene sequence: CDR1 SGDLS, CDR2 YYNGEE. The CDR3 spans 15 residues. V was clipped by 4 bases and J by 1 base, with 14 bases between them. The CDR3 is CASSPRVGENTEAFF. In DNA form, the CDR3 reads TGTGCCAGCAGCCCCCGGGTAGGGGAGAACACTGAAGCTTTCTTT.

This clone turned up a few times. The V gene is TRBV28, the J gene TRBJ1-2; D not certain. The germline V gene has CDR1 MDHEN and CDR2 SYDVKM. The CDR3 extends over 15 amino acids. V lost 4 bases and J 0 bases, leaving 12 bases between the germline ends. CDR3 DNA sequence: TGTGCCAGCAGTTCCCTCGGCGGGGCTAACTATGGCTACACCTTC. Translation: CASSSLGGANYGYTF.

Worth noting for this clone: The sample holds other DNA sequences that translate to the same CDR3. This chain connects TRBV5-1 to TRBJ1-3; TRBD1 matches 7 bases. J was trimmed by 2 bases and V by 3 bases; bases with no gene match: 2. Per germline, CDR1 SGHRS and CDR2 YFSETQ. The CDR3 length is 14 residues. For the CDR3, the DNA is TGCGCCAGCAGCTCCGGGACAGCTGGAAACACCATATATTTT. Amino acid sequence: CASSSGTAGNTIYF.

The genes are TRBV3-1 (or the pseudogene TRBV3-2) and TRBJ1-4, with D uncertain. V was shortened by 3 bases and J by 8 bases, with 16 bases between the two germline ends. The CDR3 runs to 15 residues. The germline V gene has CDR1 LGHDT and CDR2 YNNKEL (reference sequence). In nucleotides, the CDR3 is TGTGCCAGCAGCCAGTTGACGCCCACCGGGGAAAAACTGTTTTTT. Translation gives CASSQLTPTGEKLFF.

The chain uses TRBV12-3 or TRBV12-4 and TRBJ2-3; a weak D match, TRBD1 (5 bases). The CDR3 loop spans 11 amino acids. Trimming took off 2 bases at V and 13 bases at J, with 10 bases between the two ends. As DNA, the CDR3 is TGTGCCAGCAGTTTAATACAGGCTGAGTATTTT. It codes for CASSLIQAEYF.

Here the CDR3 DNA reads TGCAGCGTGAGGGCGCAGGCCACCTACGAGCAGTACTTC. Translation: CSVRAQATYEQYF. The chain is built from TRBV29-1 and TRBJ2-7, with D possibly TRBD2 on 5 matching bases. The CDR3 spans 13 residues. From germline, CDR1 is SQVTM and CDR2 ANQGSEA. V dropped 6 bases and J dropped 2 bases, with 14 bases sitting between them.

This chain joins TRBV10-3 and TRBJ1-3; D unclear. V was trimmed by 8 bases and J by 3 bases, leaving 8 bases between them. Germline CDR1 ENHRY, CDR2 SYGVKD. This CDR3 contains 12 residues. The chain's CDR3 is CAIGGYGNTIYF. DNA for the CDR3: TGTGCCATCGGAGGGTATGGAAACACCATATATTTT.

This chain joins TRBV4-2 and TRBJ2-5; 14 bases fit TRBD2. Germline CDR1 LGHNA, CDR2 YNFKEQ. J was trimmed by 5 bases and V by 0 bases; bases with no gene match: 20. This CDR3 region has 22 residues. The DNA of the CDR3 is TGTGCCAGCAGCCAAGACCCCAGGACTAGCGGGGGGAGATCACCCCTCCCCGAGACCCAGTACTTC. Amino acid sequence: CASSQDPRTSGGRSPLPETQYF.

The chain uses TRBV5-1 and TRBJ2-5; perhaps TRBD2 as D (6 bases). Germline-derived CDR1 and CDR2 are SGHRS and YFSETQ. This CDR3 has 14 residues. V shed 4 bases and J shed 1 base, with 11 bases lying between them. The CDR3 protein is CASSGGTVQETQYF. The CDR3 nucleotides are TGCGCCAGCAGCGGAGGGACCGTCCAAGAGACCCAGTACTTC.

V is TRBV28 and J is TRBJ2-1, with 10 nucleotides matching TRBD2. Germline CDR1 reads MDHEN; CDR2 reads SYDVKM. This CDR3 region has 14 residues. The V segment lost 6 bases and the J segment 9 bases; nucleotides outside the gene matches: 8. DNA of the CDR3: TGTGCCAGCAGGGGGCTAGCGGGGGCGGGTGAGCAGTTCTTC. Translating gives CASRGLAGAGEQFF. The full variable domain, with the rest looked up from reference TRBV28 and TRBJ2-1, is DVKVTQSSRYLVKRTGEKVFLECVQDMDHENMFWYRQDPGLGLRLIYFSYDVKMKEKGDIPEGYSVSREKKERFSLILESASTNQTSMYLCASRGLAGAGEQFFGPGTRLTVL.

The rearrangement joins TRBV19 to TRBJ1-4; 10 bases are shared with TRBD1. J lost 7 bases, V lost 5 bases, and 13 bases had no gene match. Germline V gives CDR1 LNHDA, CDR2 SQIVND (reference sequence). This CDR3 spans 17 amino acids. Here the CDR3 DNA reads TGTGCCAGTAGTTCCCGGGACAGGGGAAACTCAGGTGAAAAACTGTTTTTT. This translates into CASSSRDRGNSGEKLFF.

The sample holds a few counts of this clone. This rearrangement joins TRBV5-1 to TRBJ1-3; D is unclear. Germline-derived CDR1 and CDR2 are SGHRS and YFSETQ. V gave up 0 bases and J gave up 2 bases, with 9 bases separating them. This CDR3 region has 15 residues. This CDR3 is CASSLEAATGNTIYF. CDR3 DNA: TGCGCCAGCAGCTTGGAGGCGGCCACTGGAAACACCATATATTTT.

This clone was detected once. The chain is built from TRBV5-1 and TRBJ2-4, with 12 bases identical to TRBD2. The CDR3 contains 16 residues. In germline, CDR1 is SGHRS, CDR2 YFSETQ. V lost 3 bases and J lost 2; bases outside the gene matches: 3. The CDR3 protein is CASSSGLAGTKNIQYF. DNA for the CDR3: TGCGCCAGCAGCTCGGGACTAGCGGGTACCAAAAACATTCAGTACTTC. Supplemented by reference TRBV5-1 and TRBJ2-4, the full variable domain reads KAGVTQTPRYLIKTRGQQVTLSCSPISGHRSVSWYQQTPGQGLQFLFEYFSETQRNKGNFPGRFSGRQFSNSRSEMNVSTLELGDSALYLCASSSGLAGTKNIQYFGAGTRLSVL.

The chain is built from TRBV9 and TRBJ1-5; D possibly corresponds to TRBD1 (5 bases). CDR1 and CDR2 (germline): SGDLS, YYNGEE. The CDR3 runs 15 residues. Between the trimmed V and J ends, which lost 4 bases and 6 bases, there was a span of 17 bases. In nucleotides, the CDR3 is TGTGCCAGCAGCTTACCCCGCGGGGGAGGTCAGCCCCAGCATTTT. It yields the protein CASSLPRGGGQPQHF.

J is TRBJ1-2 and V is TRBV6-4, with 7 bases identical to TRBD1. The CDR3 spans 15 residues. J was trimmed by 4 bases and V by 6 bases; bases with no gene match: 11. Germline CDR1 and CDR2: MRHNA and SNTAGT. This CDR3 reads CASSLSGGGFYGYTF. The DNA for the CDR3 is TGTGCCAGCAGCTTGTCTGGAGGGGGCTTCTATGGCTACACCTTC.

The rearrangement joins TRBV4-1 to TRBJ2-6, with D maybe TRBD1 (5 bases). The CDR3 extends over 17 amino acids. Germline loops: CDR1 MGHRA, CDR2 YSYEKL. Trimming shortened V by 3 bases and J by 0 bases, and 12 bases separated the two germline ends. CDR3 protein: CASSHTGTNSGANVLTF. In DNA form, the CDR3 reads TGCGCCAGCAGCCATACAGGCACGAACTCTGGGGCCAACGTCCTGACTTTC.

V gene TRBV6-5 combines with J gene TRBJ2-7; D is perhaps TRBD1 (6 bases). V was pared by 2 bases and J by 6 bases, with 17 bases between. The CDR3 is made up of 15 amino acids. Germline CDR1 reads MNHEY; CDR2 reads SVGAGI. The CDR3 coding sequence is TGTGCCAGCAGTTACGAAGGACAGTCGGTGGGCGAGCAGTACTTC. Its translation is CASSYEGQSVGEQYF.

This chain joins TRBV11-3 and TRBJ2-7, with TRBD1 matching over 11 bases. The germline V gene encodes CDR1 SGHNT and CDR2 YENEEA. CDR3 length: 15 residues. With V trimmed by 7 bases and J by 2 bases, 7 bases remained unmatched. The CDR3 nucleotides are TGTGCCAGCACCCAGTTGGGACAGGGGGCCTACGAGCAGTACTTC. It yields the protein CASTQLGQGAYEQYF. Drawing the rest from reference TRBV11-3 and TRBJ2-7, the complete variable domain is EAGVVQSPRYKIIEKKQPVAFWCNPISGHNTLYWYLQNLGQGPELLIRYENEEAVDDSQLPKDRFSAERLKGVDSTLKIQPAELGDSAVYLCASTQLGQGAYEQYFGPGTRLTVT.

This clone was found once. This chain joins TRBV6-6 and TRBJ2-1; the match to TRBD2 covers 11 bases. Germline V gene data show CDR1 as MNHNY and CDR2 as SVGAGI (reference sequence). The V gene end was trimmed by 6 bases and the J gene end by 6 bases; junction bases not matched to a gene: 22. The CDR3 sequence is 20 residues long. The CDR3 bases are TGTGCCAGCAGCACCACCAACCCTGGGGCTAGCGGGGGGATACTCAATGAGCAGTTCTTC. As protein: CASSTTNPGASGGILNEQFF.

V usage is TRBV7-6 and J usage is TRBJ1-6; possibly TRBD1 for D (5 bases). The CDR3 extends over 16 amino acids. Germline V gene data show CDR1 as SGHVS and CDR2 as FNYEAQ. The V end lost 5 bases, the J end lost 3 bases, and 14 bases lay between the germline ends. The CDR3 bases are TGTGCCAGCAGCGGCCGGGTGGGGCTCTATAATTCACCCCTCCACTTT. Residues: CASSGRVGLYNSPLHF. The variable domain in full, with the rest retrieved from reference TRBV7-6 and TRBJ1-6, is GAGVSQSPRYKVTKRGQDVALRCDPISGHVSLYWYRQALGQGPEFLTYFNYEAQQDKSGLPNDRFSAERPEGSISTLTIQRTEQRDSAMYRCASSGRVGLYNSPLHFGNGTRLTVT.

This chain uses TRBV28 with TRBJ1-3; D might be TRBD1 (6 bases). Between the trimmed V and J ends, which lost 7 bases and 0 bases, there was a span of 10 bases. CDR1 is MDHEN and CDR2 is SYDVKM in the germline V gene. This CDR3 contains 14 residues. CDR3 DNA: TGTGCCAGCATACGGGGGGCCTCTGGAAACACCATATATTTT. Translated, it gives CASIRGASGNTIYF.

This chain links TRBV6-6 with TRBJ1-3; D not resolved. The CDR3 has 13 amino acids. Germline V CDR1 and CDR2: MNHNY, SVGAGI (reference sequence). V was pared by 7 bases and J by 8 bases, with 15 bases between. The CDR3 DNA is TGTGCCAGCACTCCCCCCGGGGTTTACACCATATATTTT. Translating gives CASTPPGVYTIYF.

This chain uses TRBV2 with TRBJ2-3; TRBD1 matches 8 bases. Looked up from germline, CDR1 is SNHLY and CDR2 is FYNNEI. This CDR3 contains 15 residues. After removal of 5 bases from V and 1 base from J, the junction contained 5 bases not matched to a gene. The CDR3 loop reads CASSLDRGGTDTQYF. The CDR3 region has the DNA TGTGCCAGCAGTTTAGACAGGGGTGGCACAGATACGCAGTATTTT.

The rearrangement joins TRBV4-1 to TRBJ1-5; a weak D match, TRBD1 (5 bases). This CDR3 contains 15 residues. Germline CDR1 is MGHRA and CDR2 is YSYEKL. Trimming removed 0 bases from V and 8 bases from J, with 14 bases in between. CDR3 in DNA: TGCGCCAGCAGCCAAGATGGGGCAAAACTCGAGCCCCAGCATTTT. Translated, it gives CASSQDGAKLEPQHF.

V usage is TRBV15 and J usage is TRBJ1-1, with a weak D call TRBD1 (6 bases). Trimming pared 0 bases from V and 9 bases from J, leaving 14 bases between. The CDR3 runs 14 residues. Germline V gene lookup returns CDR1 LNHNV and CDR2 YYDKDF (reference sequence). The CDR3 DNA sequence: TGTGCCACCAGCAGAGATCTGGCAGGGGTACAAGCTTTCTTT. Protein sequence: CATSRDLAGVQAFF.

V gene TRBV4-1 combines with J gene TRBJ1-2; D ambiguous. CDR3 size: 14 residues. Looked up from germline, CDR1 is MGHRA and CDR2 is YSYEKL. V was trimmed by 2 bases and J by 0 bases, leaving 7 bases between them. CDR3 loop: CASSQTRTNYGYTF. The CDR3 DNA follows: TGCGCCAGCAGCCAAACCAGGACTAACTATGGCTACACCTTC.